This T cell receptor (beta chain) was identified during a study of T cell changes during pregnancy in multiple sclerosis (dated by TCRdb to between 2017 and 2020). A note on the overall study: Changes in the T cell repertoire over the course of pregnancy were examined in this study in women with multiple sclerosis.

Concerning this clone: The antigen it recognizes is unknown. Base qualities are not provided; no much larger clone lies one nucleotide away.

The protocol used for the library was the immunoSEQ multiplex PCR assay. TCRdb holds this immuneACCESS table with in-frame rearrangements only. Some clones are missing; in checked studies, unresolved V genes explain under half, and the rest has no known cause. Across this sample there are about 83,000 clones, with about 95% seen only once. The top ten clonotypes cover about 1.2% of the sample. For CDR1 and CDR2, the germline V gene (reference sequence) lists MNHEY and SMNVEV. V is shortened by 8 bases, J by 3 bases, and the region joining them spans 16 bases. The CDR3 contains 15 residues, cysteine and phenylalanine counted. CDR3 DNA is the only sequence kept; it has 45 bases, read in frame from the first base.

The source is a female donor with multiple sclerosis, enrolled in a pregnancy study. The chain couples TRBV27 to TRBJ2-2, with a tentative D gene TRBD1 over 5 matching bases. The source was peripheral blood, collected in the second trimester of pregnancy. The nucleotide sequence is TGTGCCAGCCCACCTCTCCGACAGTACACCGGGGAGCTGTTTTTT. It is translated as CASPPLRQYTGELFF.